This note documents a single T cell receptor (beta chain) sequence. Its target is unknown. Extractions gave at least 5.5 micrograms of total RNA per sample. This sample was included in a study of blood T cells in healthy people across ages. About the research overall: Template switching picked up about one barcoded beta molecule for each two T cells.

Alongside a J-beta primer mix, a sample-barcoded 5' primer served in a second PCR lasting roughly 7 to 12 cycles. TCRdb re-derived calls from the 5' RACE reads in MiXCR, one entry per CDR3 protein. The sample consists of about 570,000 distinct CDR3 sequences, 25% to 30% of them appearing once. Overall study findings and caveats: Changes seen in expanded clonotypes were possibly confounded by donor CMV status left unknown.

Trimming cost V 6 bases and J 7 bases; bases outside gene matches: 10. The CDR3 contains 16 residues. Germline-derived CDR1 and CDR2 are DFQATT and SNEGSKA (reference sequence). Sequenced input: blood. The origin of this receptor is a woman in her 70s in good health. This rearrangement joins TRBV20-1 to TRBJ2-1; 15 positions agree with TRBD2. Written as DNA, the CDR3 is TGCAGTGCCGCCGGACTAGCGGGGGGGCTATCAAATGAGCAGTTCTTC. It codes for CSAAGLAGGLSNEQFF.